One sample yielded the 6 T cell receptor beta chains listed below, sequenced in a study of cytomegalovirus exposure and HLA in healthy donors. Researchers ran the PCR with 60 Vbeta and 13 Jbeta primers. Method: immunoSEQ multiplex PCR; TCRdb's copy keeps in-frame clones and lacks some. The sample has approximately 98,000 clones, more than 60% seen once; the top ten hold 11%. Material for sequencing was PBMCs. Source of these receptors: a man between 18 and 35 years old in good health and CMV-seropositive.

The rearrangement links TRBV28 to TRBJ2-3, with D perhaps TRBD1 (6 bases). The length of the CDR3 is 14 residues. The V gene lost 6 bases and the J gene lost 7 bases, with 17 bases spanning the gap. Germline CDR1 reads MDHEN; CDR2 reads SYDVKM. CDR3 DNA: TGTGCCAGCAGCCCCCTCGACAGGCGCTATACGCAGTATTTT. The encoded protein is CASSPLDRRYTQYF.

J is TRBJ2-2 and V is TRBV5-1, with unresolved D. V was pared by 4 bases and J by 3 bases, with 4 bases between. Germline V gene data show CDR1 as SGHRS and CDR2 as YFSETQ. This CDR3 is built from 12 residues. The CDR3 is CASSQDTGELFF. Written as DNA, the CDR3 is TGCGCCAGCAGCCAGGACACCGGGGAGCTGTTTTTT.

In its sample, this clone was seen a few times. The gene calls are TRBV4-1 and TRBJ2-7; D perhaps matches TRBD2 (5 bases). The CDR3 has 17 residues. Per germline, CDR1 MGHRA and CDR2 YSYEKL. V gave up 0 bases and J gave up 0 bases, with 15 bases separating them. The CDR3 DNA reads as TGCGCCAGCAGCCAAGATTTCGTGTCGGGGAACTCCTACGAGCAGTACTTC. Encoded protein: CASSQDFVSGNSYEQYF.

The chain recombines TRBV19 with TRBJ2-7; 7 bases agree with TRBD1. V lost 5 bases, J lost 5 bases, and 15 bases stayed unmatched. The CDR3 length is 16 residues. Germline values: CDR1 LNHDA, CDR2 SQIVND (reference sequence). This chain's CDR3 is CASSVLGGTAHNEQYF. The CDR3 bases are TGTGCCAGTAGTGTCCTCGGTGGGACAGCTCATAACGAGCAGTACTTC.

This rearrangement joins TRBV30 to TRBJ2-7, with TRBD1 matching over 10 bases. The CDR3 loop spans 16 amino acids. In germline, CDR1 is GTSNPN, CDR2 SVGIG (reference sequence). After removal of 0 bases from V and 5 bases from J, the junction contained 10 bases not matched to a gene. The CDR3 DNA reads as TGTGCCTGGAGTGTATTTCTGGGGACAGGGGACAACGAGCAGTACTTC. It encodes CAWSVFLGTGDNEQYF.

This rearrangement joins TRBV20-1 to TRBJ2-2; no clear D gene. Trimming removed 5 bases at V and 8 bases at J, with 9 bases between. From germline, CDR1 is DFQATT and CDR2 SNEGSKA (reference sequence). There are 11 residues in the CDR3. The CDR3 DNA follows: TGCAGTGCTCCGGTTGTGGGGGAGCTGTTTTTT. Residues: CSAPVVGELFF.